This T cell receptor (beta chain) was recovered during a study of shared clonotypes between healthy human individuals. Study details: The study drew on two women and a few men aged 18 to 49 as donors.

Study-wide findings and caveats: Four donors shared around 5.2% of their naive CD4 clonotypes.

A note on this clone: The antigen is undetermined.

Per the germline V gene, CDR1 is SGHRS and CDR2 is YFSETQ. V shed 2 bases, J shed 3 bases, and the junction held 6 bases outside the gene matches. CDR3 size: 15 residues. Profiled with immunoSEQ multiplex PCR; TCRdb holds only in-frame clones, not every one. Of over 2 million clones in the sample, 90% to 95% were seen once. The TCR originated in a man younger than 30 in good health. The sequencing sample was made of naive CD4+ T cells sorted from blood. Subset defined: CD45RA+ positively selected. The rearrangement joins TRBV5-1 to TRBJ2-3; 7 nucleotides match TRBD1. The DNA for the CDR3 is TGCGCCAGCAGCTTAACAGGGGTAGGGACAGATACGCAGTATTTT. Its protein is CASSLTGVGTDTQYF.